The TCR beta chain described here comes from a study of molecular identifiers for immune sequencing clone quantification. The length of the CDR3 is 16 residues. Germline V gene data show CDR1 as SEHNR and CDR2 as FQNEAQ (reference sequence). TCRdb itself ran the PCR reads through MiXCR, one entry per CDR3 protein. In the table there are under 600,000 distinct CDR3 sequences, under 30% of which are singletons. The naive CD8 libraries originated from between roughly 19,000 and 1,000,000 sorted cells and drew on 10%, 30% or 50% RNA. Of note for this clonotype: The antigen remains unidentified. Possible read error: a much larger clone is one base away.

The study's findings and limits: Jurkat TCR RNA from one cell was spiked into around 1 million naive cells, and it was reportedly detectable there. Clones above 20 RNA copies contained over 98% of effector molecules and under 1% of naive molecules. Sharing of a barcode by identical TCR molecules could cause highly expanded clone sizes to be underestimated.

This clonotype originated in a human donor in good health. Some libraries in this study had Jurkat cell RNA spiked in. The sample consisted of naive CD8+ T cells from blood, with Jurkat cell RNA spiked in. Subset here: FACS-sorted CD8+CD4-CCR7+CD45RA+ naive T cells. This chain connects TRBV7-9 to TRBJ2-3, with D tentatively TRBD1 (6 bases). The CDR3, as DNA: TGTGCCATCAGCCCGAAGGGGGTCTTTTCGGCAGATACGCAGTATTTT. Translating it yields CAISPKGVFSADTQYF.